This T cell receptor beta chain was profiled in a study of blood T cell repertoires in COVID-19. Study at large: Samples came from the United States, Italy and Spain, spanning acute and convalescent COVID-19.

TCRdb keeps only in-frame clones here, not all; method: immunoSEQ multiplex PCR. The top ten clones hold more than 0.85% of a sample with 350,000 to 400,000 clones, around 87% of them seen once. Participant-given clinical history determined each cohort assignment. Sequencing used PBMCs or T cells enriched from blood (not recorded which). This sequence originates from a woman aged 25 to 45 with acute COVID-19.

As DNA, the CDR3 is TGTGCCACTCAGGGGGCCGCCTACGAGCAGTACTTC. Amino acids: CATQGAAYEQYF. The chain combines TRBV7-9 with TRBJ2-7, with 8 bases that match TRBD1. The V gene's germline CDR1 is SEHNR and CDR2 FQNEAQ (reference sequence). There are 12 residues in the CDR3. V trimming: 10 bases; J trimming: 2 bases; junction bases outside the gene matches: 4.